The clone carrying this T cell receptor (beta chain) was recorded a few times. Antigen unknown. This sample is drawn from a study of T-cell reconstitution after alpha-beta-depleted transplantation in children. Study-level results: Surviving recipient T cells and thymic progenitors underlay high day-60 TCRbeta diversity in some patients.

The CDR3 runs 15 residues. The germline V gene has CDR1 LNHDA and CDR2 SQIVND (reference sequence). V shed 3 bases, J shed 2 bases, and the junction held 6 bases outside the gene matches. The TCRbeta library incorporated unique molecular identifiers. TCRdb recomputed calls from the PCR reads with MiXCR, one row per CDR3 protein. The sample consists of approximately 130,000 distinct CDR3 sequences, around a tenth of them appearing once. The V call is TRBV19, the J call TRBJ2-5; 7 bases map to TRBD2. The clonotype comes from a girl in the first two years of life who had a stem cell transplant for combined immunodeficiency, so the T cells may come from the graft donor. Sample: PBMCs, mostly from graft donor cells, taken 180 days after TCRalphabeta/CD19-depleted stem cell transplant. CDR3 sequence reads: CASSIMAGAQETQYF. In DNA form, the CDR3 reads TGTGCCAGTAGTATCATGGCGGGAGCGCAAGAGACCCAGTACTTC.